This TCR beta chain is drawn from a study of T cell changes during pregnancy in multiple sclerosis. Trimming pared 3 bases from V and 3 bases from J, leaving 10 bases between. Germline V gene lookup returns CDR1 LNHDA and CDR2 SQIVND (reference sequence). The CDR3 is made up of 14 amino acids. Sequencing used immunoSEQ multiplex PCR; TCRdb keeps in-frame clones, though not all of them. Of 70,000 to 95,000 clones listed, 89% are singletons. The clonotype originates from a female donor with multiple sclerosis, enrolled in a pregnancy study. The material sequenced was peripheral blood, taken before pregnancy. The rearrangement uses TRBV19 and TRBJ2-3; TRBD2 might be the D (7 bases). CDR3 in DNA: TGTGCCAGTAGTATTAGGGGGGGAACAGATACGCAGTATTTT. It specifies CASSIRGGTDTQYF.